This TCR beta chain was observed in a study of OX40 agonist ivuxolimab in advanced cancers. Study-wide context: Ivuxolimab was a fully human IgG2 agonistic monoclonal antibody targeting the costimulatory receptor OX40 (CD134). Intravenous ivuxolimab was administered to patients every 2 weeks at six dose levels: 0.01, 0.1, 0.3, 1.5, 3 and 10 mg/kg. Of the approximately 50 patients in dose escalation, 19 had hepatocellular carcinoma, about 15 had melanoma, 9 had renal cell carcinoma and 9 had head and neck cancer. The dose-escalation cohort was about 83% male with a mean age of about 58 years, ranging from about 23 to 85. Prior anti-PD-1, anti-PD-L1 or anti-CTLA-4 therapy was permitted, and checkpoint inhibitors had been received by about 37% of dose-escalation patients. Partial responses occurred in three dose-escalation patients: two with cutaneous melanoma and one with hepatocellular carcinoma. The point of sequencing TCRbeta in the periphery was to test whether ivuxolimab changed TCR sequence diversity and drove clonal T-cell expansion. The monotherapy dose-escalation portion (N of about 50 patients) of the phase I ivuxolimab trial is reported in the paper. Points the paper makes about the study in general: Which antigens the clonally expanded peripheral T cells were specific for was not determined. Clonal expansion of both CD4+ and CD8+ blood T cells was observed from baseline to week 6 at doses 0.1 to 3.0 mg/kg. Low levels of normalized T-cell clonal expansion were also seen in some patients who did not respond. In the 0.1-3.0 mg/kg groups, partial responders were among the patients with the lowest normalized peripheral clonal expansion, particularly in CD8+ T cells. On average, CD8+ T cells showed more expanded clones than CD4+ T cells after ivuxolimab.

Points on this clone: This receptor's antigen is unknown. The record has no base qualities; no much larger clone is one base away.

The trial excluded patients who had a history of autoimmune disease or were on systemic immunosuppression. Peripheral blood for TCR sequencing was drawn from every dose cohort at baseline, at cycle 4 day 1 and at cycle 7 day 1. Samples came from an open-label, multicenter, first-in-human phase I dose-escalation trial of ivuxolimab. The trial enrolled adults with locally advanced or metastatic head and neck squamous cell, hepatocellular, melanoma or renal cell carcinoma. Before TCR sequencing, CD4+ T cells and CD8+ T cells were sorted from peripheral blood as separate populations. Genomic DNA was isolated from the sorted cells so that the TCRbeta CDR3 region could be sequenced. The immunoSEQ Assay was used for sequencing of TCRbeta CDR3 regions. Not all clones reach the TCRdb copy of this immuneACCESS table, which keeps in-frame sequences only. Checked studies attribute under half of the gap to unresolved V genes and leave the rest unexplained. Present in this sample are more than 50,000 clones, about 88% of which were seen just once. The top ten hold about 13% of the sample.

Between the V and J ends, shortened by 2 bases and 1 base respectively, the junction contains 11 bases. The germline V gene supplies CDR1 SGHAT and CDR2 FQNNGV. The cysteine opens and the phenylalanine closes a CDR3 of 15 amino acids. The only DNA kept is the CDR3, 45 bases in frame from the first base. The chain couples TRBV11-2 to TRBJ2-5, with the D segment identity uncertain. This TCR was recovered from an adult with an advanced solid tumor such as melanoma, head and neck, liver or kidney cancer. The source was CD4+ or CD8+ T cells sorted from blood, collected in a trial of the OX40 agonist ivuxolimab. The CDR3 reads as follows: CASSLRFAAQETQYF. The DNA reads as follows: TGTGCCAGCAGCTTACGGTTTGCGGCCCAAGAGACCCAGTACTTC.